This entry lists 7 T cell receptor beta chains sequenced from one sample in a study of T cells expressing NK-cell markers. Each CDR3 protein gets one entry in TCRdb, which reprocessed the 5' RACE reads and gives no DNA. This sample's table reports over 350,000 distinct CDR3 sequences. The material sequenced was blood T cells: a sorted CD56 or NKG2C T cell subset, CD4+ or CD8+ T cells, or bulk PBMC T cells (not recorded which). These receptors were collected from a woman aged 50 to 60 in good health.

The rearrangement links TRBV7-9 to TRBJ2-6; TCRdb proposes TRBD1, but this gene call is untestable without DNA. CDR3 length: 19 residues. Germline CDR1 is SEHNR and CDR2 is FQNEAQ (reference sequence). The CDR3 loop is CASSTSGTGVFSGANVLTF. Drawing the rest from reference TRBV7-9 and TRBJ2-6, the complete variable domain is DTGVSQNPRHKITKRGQNVTFRCDPISEHNRLYWYRQTLGQGPEFLTYFQNEAQLEKSRLLSDRFSAERPKGSFSTLEIQRTEQGDSAMYLCASSTSGTGVFSGANVLTFGAGSRLTVL.

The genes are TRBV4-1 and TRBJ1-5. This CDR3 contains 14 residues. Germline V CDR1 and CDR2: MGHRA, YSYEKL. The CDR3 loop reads CASSQGVSNQPQHF.

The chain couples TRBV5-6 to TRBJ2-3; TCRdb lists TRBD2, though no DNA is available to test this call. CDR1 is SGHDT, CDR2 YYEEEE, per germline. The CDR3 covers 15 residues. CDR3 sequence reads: CASSSGRWSTDTQYF.

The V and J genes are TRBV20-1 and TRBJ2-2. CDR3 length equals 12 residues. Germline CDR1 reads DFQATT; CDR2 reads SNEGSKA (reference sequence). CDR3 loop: CSATLNTGELFF.

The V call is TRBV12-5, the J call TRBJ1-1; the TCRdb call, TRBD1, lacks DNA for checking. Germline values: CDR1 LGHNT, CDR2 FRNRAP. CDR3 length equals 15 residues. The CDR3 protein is CASGRPTGLGTEAFF.

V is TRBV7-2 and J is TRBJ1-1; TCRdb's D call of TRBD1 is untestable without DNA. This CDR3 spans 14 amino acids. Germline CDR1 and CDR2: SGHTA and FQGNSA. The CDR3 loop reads CASSFSSGRREAFF. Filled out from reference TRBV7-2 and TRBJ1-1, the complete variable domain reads GAGVSQSPSNKVTEKGKDVELRCDPISGHTALYWYRQSLGQGLEFLIYFQGNSAPDKSGLPSDRFSAERTGGSVSTLTIQRTQQEDSAVYLCASSFSSGRREAFFGQGTRLTVV.

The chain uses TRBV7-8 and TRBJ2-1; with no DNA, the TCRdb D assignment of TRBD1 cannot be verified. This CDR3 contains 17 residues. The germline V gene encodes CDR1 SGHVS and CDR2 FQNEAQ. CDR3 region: CASSPLGAVLAYNEQFF.